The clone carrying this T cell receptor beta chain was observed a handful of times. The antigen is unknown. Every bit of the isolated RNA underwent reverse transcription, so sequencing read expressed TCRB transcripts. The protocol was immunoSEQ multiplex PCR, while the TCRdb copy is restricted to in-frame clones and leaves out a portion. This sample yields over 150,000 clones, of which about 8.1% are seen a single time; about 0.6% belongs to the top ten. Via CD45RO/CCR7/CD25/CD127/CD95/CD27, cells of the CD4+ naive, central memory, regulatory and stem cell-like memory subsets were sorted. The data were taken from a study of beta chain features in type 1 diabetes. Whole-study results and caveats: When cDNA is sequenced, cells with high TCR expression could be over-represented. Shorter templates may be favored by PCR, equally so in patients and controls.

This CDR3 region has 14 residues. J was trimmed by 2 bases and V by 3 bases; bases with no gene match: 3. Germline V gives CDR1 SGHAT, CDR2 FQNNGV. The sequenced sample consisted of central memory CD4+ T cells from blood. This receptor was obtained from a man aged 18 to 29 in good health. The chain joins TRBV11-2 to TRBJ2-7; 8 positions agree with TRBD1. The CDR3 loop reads CASSLDREAYEQYF. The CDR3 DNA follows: TGTGCCAGCAGCTTGGACAGGGAGGCCTACGAGCAGTACTTC.